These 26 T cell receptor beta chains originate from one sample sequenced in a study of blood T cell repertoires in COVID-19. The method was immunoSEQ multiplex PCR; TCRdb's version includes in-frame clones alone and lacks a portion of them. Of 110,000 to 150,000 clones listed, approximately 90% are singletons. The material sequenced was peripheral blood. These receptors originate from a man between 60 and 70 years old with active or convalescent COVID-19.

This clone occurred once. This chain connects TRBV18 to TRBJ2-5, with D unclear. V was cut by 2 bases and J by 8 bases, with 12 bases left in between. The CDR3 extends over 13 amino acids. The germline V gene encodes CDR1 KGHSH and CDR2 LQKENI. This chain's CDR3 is CASSPRQERTQYF. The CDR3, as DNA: TGTGCCAGCTCACCAAGGCAGGAACGCACCCAGTACTTC.

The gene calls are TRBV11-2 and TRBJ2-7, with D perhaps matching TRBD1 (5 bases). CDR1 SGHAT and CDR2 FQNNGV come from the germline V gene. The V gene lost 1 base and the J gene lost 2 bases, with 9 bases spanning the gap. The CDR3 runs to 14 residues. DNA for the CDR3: TGTGCCAGCAGCTTAGGGGGCAGCACCTACGAGCAGTACTTC. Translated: CASSLGGSTYEQYF.

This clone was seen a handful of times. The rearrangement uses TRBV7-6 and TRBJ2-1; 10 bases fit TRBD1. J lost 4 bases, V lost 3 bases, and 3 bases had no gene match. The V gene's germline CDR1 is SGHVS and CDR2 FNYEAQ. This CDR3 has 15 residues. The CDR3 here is CASSFGTGVYNEQFF. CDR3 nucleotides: TGTGCCAGCAGCTTCGGGACAGGGGTATACAATGAGCAGTTCTTC.

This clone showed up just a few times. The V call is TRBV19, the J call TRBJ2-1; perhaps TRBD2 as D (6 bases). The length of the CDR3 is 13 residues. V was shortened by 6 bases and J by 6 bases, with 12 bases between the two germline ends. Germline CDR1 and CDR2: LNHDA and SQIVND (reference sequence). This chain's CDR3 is CASSHGTPNEQFF. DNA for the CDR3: TGTGCCAGTAGCCACGGGACTCCCAATGAGCAGTTCTTC.

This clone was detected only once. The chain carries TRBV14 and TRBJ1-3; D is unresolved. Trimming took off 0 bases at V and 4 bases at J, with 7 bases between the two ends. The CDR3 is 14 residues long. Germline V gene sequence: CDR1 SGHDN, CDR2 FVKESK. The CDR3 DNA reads TGTGCCAGCAGCCAAGATATGGGCGGAAACACCATATATTTT. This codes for CASSQDMGGNTIYF. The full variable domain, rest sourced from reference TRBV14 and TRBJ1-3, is EAGVTQFPSHSVIEKGQTVTLRCDPISGHDNLYWYRRVMGKEIKFLLHFVKESKQDESGMPNNRFLAERTGGTYSTLKVQPAELEDSGVYFCASSQDMGGNTIYFGEGSWLTVV.

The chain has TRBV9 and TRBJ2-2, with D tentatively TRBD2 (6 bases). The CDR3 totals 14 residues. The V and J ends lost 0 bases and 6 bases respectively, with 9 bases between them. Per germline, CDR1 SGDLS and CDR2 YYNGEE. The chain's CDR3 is CASSVAGVPGELFF. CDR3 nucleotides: TGTGCCAGCAGCGTAGCGGGGGTCCCCGGGGAGCTGTTTTTT. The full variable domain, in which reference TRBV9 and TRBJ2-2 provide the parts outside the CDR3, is DSGVTQTPKHLITATGQRVTLRCSPRSGDLSVYWYQQSLDQGLQFLIQYYNGEERAKGNILERFSAQQFPDLHSELNLSSLELGDSALYFCASSVAGVPGELFFGEGSRLTVL.

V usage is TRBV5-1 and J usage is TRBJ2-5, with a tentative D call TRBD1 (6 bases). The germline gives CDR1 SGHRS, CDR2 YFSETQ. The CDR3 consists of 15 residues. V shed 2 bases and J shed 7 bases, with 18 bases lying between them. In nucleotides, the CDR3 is TGCGCCAGCAGCTTCGAACAGGGCCCGACAATGACCCAGTACTTC. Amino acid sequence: CASSFEQGPTMTQYF.

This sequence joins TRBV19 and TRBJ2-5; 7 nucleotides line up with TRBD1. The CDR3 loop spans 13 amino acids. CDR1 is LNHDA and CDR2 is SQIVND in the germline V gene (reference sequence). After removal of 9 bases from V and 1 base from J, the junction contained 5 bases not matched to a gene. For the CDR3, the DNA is TGTGCCAGCACACAGGGGTCCCAAGAGACCCAGTACTTC. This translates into CASTQGSQETQYF.

The CDR3 sequence is CASSLEGQGGNTEAFF. DNA for the CDR3: TGCGCCAGCAGCTTGGAAGGACAGGGGGGGAACACTGAAGCTTTCTTT. This chain uses TRBV5-1 with TRBJ1-1, with TRBD1 identical over 10 bases. This CDR3 is 16 amino acids long. Unmatched junction bases numbered 3, after V lost 0 bases and J lost 1 base. Looked up from germline, CDR1 is SGHRS and CDR2 is YFSETQ. Combining the CDR3 with reference TRBV5-1 and TRBJ1-1 gives the whole variable domain KAGVTQTPRYLIKTRGQQVTLSCSPISGHRSVSWYQQTPGQGLQFLFEYFSETQRNKGNFPGRFSGRQFSNSRSEMNVSTLELGDSALYLCASSLEGQGGNTEAFFGQGTRLTVV.

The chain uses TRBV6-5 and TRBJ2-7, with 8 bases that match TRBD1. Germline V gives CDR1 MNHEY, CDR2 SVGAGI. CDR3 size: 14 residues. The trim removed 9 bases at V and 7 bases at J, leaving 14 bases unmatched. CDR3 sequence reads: CASTSGTGQREQYF. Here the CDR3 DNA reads TGTGCCAGTACGTCCGGGACAGGCCAAAGAGAGCAGTACTTC.

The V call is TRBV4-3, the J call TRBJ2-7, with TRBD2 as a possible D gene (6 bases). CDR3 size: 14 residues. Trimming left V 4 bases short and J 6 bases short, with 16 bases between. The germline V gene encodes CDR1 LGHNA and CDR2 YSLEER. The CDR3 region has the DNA TGCGCCAGCAGCCTCGGGACTGGCCAACGCGAGCAGTACTTC. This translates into CASSLGTGQREQYF.

CDR3 region: CASSRGLPFYNEQFF. The CDR3 nucleotides are TGTGCCAGCAGCCGGGGACTACCATTTTACAATGAGCAGTTCTTC. The chain uses TRBV7-2 and TRBJ2-1; 7 bases fit TRBD2. Germline V CDR1 and CDR2: SGHTA, FQGNSA. The length of the CDR3 is 15 residues. Trimming cost V 5 bases and J 4 bases; bases outside gene matches: 8.

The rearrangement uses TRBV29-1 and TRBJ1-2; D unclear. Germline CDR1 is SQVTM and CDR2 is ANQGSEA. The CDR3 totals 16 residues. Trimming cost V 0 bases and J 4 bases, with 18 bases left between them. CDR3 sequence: CSVEDLAGVGGYGYTF. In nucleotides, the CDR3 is TGCAGCGTTGAAGATCTGGCTGGGGTTGGAGGCTATGGCTACACCTTC.

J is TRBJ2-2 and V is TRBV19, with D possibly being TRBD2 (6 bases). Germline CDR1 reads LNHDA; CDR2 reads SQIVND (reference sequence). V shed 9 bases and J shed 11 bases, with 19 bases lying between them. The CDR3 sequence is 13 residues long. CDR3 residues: CASLLGRGEELFF. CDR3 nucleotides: TGTGCCAGCCTGCTGGGTCGCGGGGAAGAGCTGTTTTTT.

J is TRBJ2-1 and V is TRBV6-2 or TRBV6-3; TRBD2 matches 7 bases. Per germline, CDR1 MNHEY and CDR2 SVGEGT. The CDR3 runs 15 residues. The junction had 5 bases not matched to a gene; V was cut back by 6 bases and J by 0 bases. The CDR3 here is CASSPSGDSYNEQFF. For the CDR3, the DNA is TGTGCCAGCAGCCCCAGCGGGGACTCCTACAATGAGCAGTTCTTC.

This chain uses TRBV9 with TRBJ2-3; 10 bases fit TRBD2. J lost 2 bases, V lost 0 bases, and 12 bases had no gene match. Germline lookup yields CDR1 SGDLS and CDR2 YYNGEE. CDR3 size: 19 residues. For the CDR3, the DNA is TGTGCCAGCAGCGTAGGGGGTGGGAGACTAGCGGGTGACACAGATACGCAGTATTTT. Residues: CASSVGGGRLAGDTDTQYF.

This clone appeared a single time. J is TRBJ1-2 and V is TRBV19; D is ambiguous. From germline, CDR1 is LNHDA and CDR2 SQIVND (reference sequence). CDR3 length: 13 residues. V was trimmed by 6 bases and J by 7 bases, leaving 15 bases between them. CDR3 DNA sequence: TGTGCCAGTAGCGAGGTATATGTGGGTGGCTACACCTTC. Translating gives CASSEVYVGGYTF. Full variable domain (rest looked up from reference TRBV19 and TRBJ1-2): DGGITQSPKYLFRKEGQNVTLSCEQNLNHDAMYWYRQDPGQGLRLIYYSQIVNDFQKGDIAEGYSVSREKKESFPLTVTSAQKNPTAFYLCASSEVYVGGYTFGSGTRLTVV.

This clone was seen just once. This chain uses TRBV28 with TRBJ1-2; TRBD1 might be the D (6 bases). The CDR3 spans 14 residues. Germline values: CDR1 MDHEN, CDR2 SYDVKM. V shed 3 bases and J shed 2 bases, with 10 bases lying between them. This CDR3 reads CASSLPGANYGYTF. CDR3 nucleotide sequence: TGTGCCAGCAGTTTGCCAGGGGCAAACTATGGCTACACCTTC.

CDR3 amino acids: CASSRRYSTEAFF. The DNA of the CDR3 is TGTGCCAGCAGCCGCAGGTATAGCACTGAAGCTTTCTTT. The chain is built from TRBV12-3 or TRBV12-4 and TRBJ1-1; unclear D gene. This CDR3 is 13 amino acids long. V was shortened by 6 bases and J by 4 bases, with 12 bases between the two germline ends.

CDR3 sequence: CASSPTGTSTSEQYF. CDR3 nucleotide sequence: TGCGCCAGCAGCCCGACCGGGACTAGCACTTCCGAGCAGTACTTC. The chain is built from TRBV4-1 and TRBJ2-7, with 9 bases matching TRBD2. The CDR3 totals 15 residues. Germline loops: CDR1 MGHRA, CDR2 YSYEKL. V lost 4 bases and J lost 6; bases outside the gene matches: 10.

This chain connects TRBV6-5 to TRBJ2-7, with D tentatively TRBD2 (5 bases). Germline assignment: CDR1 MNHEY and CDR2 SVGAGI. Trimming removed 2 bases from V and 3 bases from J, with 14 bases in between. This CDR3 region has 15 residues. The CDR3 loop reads CASSYGGLGNYEQYF. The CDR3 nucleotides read TGTGCCAGCAGTTACGGCGGGTTGGGGAACTACGAGCAGTACTTC.

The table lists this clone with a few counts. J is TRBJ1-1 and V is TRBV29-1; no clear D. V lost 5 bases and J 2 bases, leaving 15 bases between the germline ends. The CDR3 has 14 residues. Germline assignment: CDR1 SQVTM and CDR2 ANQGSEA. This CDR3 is CSVTSSGINTEAFF. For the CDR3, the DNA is TGCAGCGTTACCTCCTCCGGTATTAACACTGAAGCTTTCTTT.

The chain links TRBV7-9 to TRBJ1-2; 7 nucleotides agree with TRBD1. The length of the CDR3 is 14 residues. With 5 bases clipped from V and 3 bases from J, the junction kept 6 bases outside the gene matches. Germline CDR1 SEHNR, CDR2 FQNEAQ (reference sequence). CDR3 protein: CASSHLDRDYGYTF. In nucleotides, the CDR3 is TGTGCCAGCAGCCACTTAGACAGGGACTATGGCTACACCTTC.

The CDR3 coding sequence is TGTGCCAGTAGTATATCCACCGGGACTACCAACACCGGGGAGCTGTTTTTT. Translated, it gives CASSISTGTTNTGELFF. The chain links TRBV19 to TRBJ2-2; 7 bases map to TRBD2. The CDR3 is 17 amino acids. The V gene end was trimmed by 2 bases and the J gene end by 2 bases; junction bases not matched to a gene: 8. Germline V gene lookup returns CDR1 LNHDA and CDR2 SQIVND (reference sequence).

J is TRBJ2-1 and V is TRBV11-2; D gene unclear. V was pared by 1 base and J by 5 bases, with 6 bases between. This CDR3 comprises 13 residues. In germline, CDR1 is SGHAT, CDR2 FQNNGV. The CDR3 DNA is TGTGCCAGCAGCTTAGGTCTTAACAATGAGCAGTTCTTC. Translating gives CASSLGLNNEQFF.

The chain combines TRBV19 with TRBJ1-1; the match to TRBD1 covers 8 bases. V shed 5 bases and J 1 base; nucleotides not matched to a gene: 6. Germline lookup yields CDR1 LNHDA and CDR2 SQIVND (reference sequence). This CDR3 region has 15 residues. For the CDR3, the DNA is TGTGCCAGTAGTCCAAGACAGGGGCAGAACACTGAAGCTTTCTTT. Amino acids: CASSPRQGQNTEAFF.